This TCR beta chain was profiled in a study of T-cell memory formation after mild COVID-19. For the study at large: TCR clusters were mostly donor specific. Overall study findings and caveats: Nothing confirmed that second-wave clones peaking on day 37 were specific for SARS-CoV-2.

The trim removed 6 bases at V and 0 bases at J, leaving 8 bases unmatched. The length of the CDR3 is 16 residues. Germline V gene sequence: CDR1 MNHNS, CDR2 SASEGT. One entry per CDR3 protein, called by TCRdb with MiXCR from the 5' RACE reads. The sample carries roughly 510,000 distinct CDR3 sequences, 17% recorded once. Of note for this clonotype: The antigen is not known.

The sequence was collected from an adult woman who had mild COVID-19 (a few samples of this study predate the infection). Cell type and time point are not known. This chain links TRBV6-1 with TRBJ2-1, with 7 bases lining up with TRBD1. The sequenced sample consisted of PBMCs or a T cell subset sorted from them (not recorded which). In DNA, the CDR3 is TGTGCCAGCAGCCAGACAGGGAAGGGCTCCTACAATGAGCAGTTCTTC. Translating it yields CASSQTGKGSYNEQFF.